Shown below are 17 T cell receptor beta chains from a single sample sequenced in a study of cytomegalovirus exposure and HLA in healthy donors. Both 60 Vbeta primers and 13 Jbeta primers went into the PCR. TCRdb keeps only in-frame clones here, not all; method: immunoSEQ multiplex PCR. The top ten hold 1.5% to 2% of the sample, which has roughly 110,000 clones, about four fifths seen once. What was sequenced was PBMCs. These receptors were obtained from a man aged 45 to 65 in good health and CMV-seronegative.

This clone was counted once. V and J are TRBV11-2 and TRBJ1-1; TRBD1 matches at 7 bases. CDR1 SGHAT and CDR2 FQNNGV come from the germline V gene. The CDR3 is 14 residues long. V shed 4 bases, J shed 6 bases, and the junction held 8 bases outside the gene matches. The CDR3 coding sequence is TGTGCCAGCAGCTCGTCCGACAGGGCCCCTGAAGCTTTCTTT. Amino acids: CASSSSDRAPEAFF.

This clone has more than one count but fewer than ten. The chain employs TRBV6-5 and TRBJ2-5, with D unclear. Germline lookup yields CDR1 MNHEY and CDR2 SVGAGI. The CDR3 sequence is 12 residues long. V was trimmed by 6 bases and J by 5 bases, leaving 10 bases between them. The CDR3 DNA reads as TGTGCCAGCAGCCCGTCTCGGGAGACCCAGTACTTC. Translated: CASSPSRETQYF.

The chain is built from TRBV6-1 and TRBJ2-2, with TRBD1 identical over 8 bases. Germline CDR1 is MNHNS and CDR2 is SASEGT. Unmatched junction bases numbered 2, after V lost 4 bases and J lost 4 bases. The CDR3 contains 14 residues. CDR3 region: CASSGTGGTGELFF. In DNA, the CDR3 is TGTGCCAGCAGTGGCACAGGGGGCACCGGGGAGCTGTTTTTT.

The chain has TRBV25-1 and TRBJ1-2, with D possibly matching TRBD1 (5 bases). Germline CDR1 and CDR2: MGHDK and SYGVNS. Trimming pared 0 bases from V and 3 bases from J, leaving 14 bases between. The CDR3 covers 16 residues. The CDR3 loop reads CASSEYWRVGDYGYTF. CDR3 DNA sequence: TGTGCCAGCAGTGAATACTGGAGGGTAGGGGACTATGGCTACACCTTC.

The V and J genes are TRBV5-4 and TRBJ2-3; TRBD2 matches at 10 bases. Germline V lookup: CDR1 SGHNT, CDR2 YYREEE (reference sequence). V trimming: 1 base; J trimming: 5 bases; junction bases outside the gene matches: 7. The CDR3 consists of 16 residues. The CDR3 here is CASSLQRSGGGDTQYF. CDR3 DNA: TGTGCCAGCAGCTTGCAGAGAAGCGGGGGGGGAGATACGCAGTATTTT.

The V gene is TRBV25-1, the J gene TRBJ2-1; weak D call: TRBD1 (7 bases). V gave up 4 bases and J gave up 8 bases, with 12 bases separating them. The germline V gene encodes CDR1 MGHDK and CDR2 SYGVNS. The length of the CDR3 is 13 residues. CDR3 sequence reads: CASSGGGGHEQFF. The CDR3 coding sequence is TGTGCCAGCAGTGGTGGAGGGGGCCATGAGCAGTTCTTC.

In DNA, the CDR3 is TGCGCCAGCAGCTTGGCGCTAGGCACCGGGGAGCTGTTTTTT. It encodes CASSLALGTGELFF. The chain joins TRBV5-1 to TRBJ2-2; no reliable D call. Germline CDR1 is SGHRS and CDR2 is YFSETQ. This CDR3 contains 14 residues. Trimming shortened V by 0 bases and J by 4 bases, and 7 bases separated the two germline ends.

This clone was seen only once. This chain links TRBV7-6 with TRBJ1-3; the D gene is possibly TRBD1 (6 bases). The CDR3 covers 13 residues. The germline gives CDR1 SGHVS, CDR2 FNYEAQ. Trimming removed 5 bases at V and 9 bases at J, with 14 bases between. The CDR3 reads CASSAGGHSTIYF. The CDR3 nucleotides read TGTGCCAGCAGCGCGGGGGGGCACAGCACCATATATTTT.

Comments on this clone: Its ends do not fully match the called genes, so a read error is possible. The chain has TRBV7-7 and TRBJ2-1; 8 nucleotides match TRBD1. CDR1 and CDR2 from the germline V gene are SSHAT and FNYEAQ (reference sequence). The length of the CDR3 is 15 residues. The CDR3 coding sequence is TGTGCTAGCAGCCTCGTGCAGGGGGCTATCGGTGAGCAGTTCTTC. Its protein is CASSLVQGAIGEQFF.

CDR3 loop: CASSVGHSSYEQYF. CDR3 coding DNA: TGTGCCAGCAGCGTAGGACACAGCTCCTACGAGCAGTACTTC. The chain couples TRBV9 to TRBJ2-7; D ambiguous. CDR1 is SGDLS and CDR2 is YYNGEE in the germline V gene. The CDR3 length is 14 residues. Deletions cut 0 bases from V and 0 bases from J, with 7 bases between.

The V call is TRBV6-5, the J call TRBJ1-6; D unclear. CDR3 length: 13 residues. Germline assignment: CDR1 MNHEY and CDR2 SVGAGI. The V gene lost 6 bases and the J gene lost 4 bases, with 7 bases spanning the gap. In nucleotides, the CDR3 is TGTGCCAGCAGCACTGATTATAATTCACCCCTCCACTTT. This encodes CASSTDYNSPLHF.

V gene TRBV28 combines with J gene TRBJ2-7, with 9 bases matching TRBD1. Germline loops: CDR1 MDHEN, CDR2 SYDVKM. The ends lost 4 bases at V and 1 base at J; junction bases unmatched: 11. The CDR3 is 17 amino acids. Written as DNA, the CDR3 is TGTGCCAGCAGTTCCCACGGAGGAGGACAGGGGTCCTACGAGCAGTACGTC. It yields the protein CASSSHGGGQGSYEQYV.

The chain recombines TRBV5-1 with TRBJ1-1; D might be TRBD1 (5 bases). CDR3 length equals 13 residues. CDR1 and CDR2 from the germline V gene are SGHRS and YFSETQ. V was pared by 3 bases and J by 0 bases, with 6 bases between. CDR3 nucleotide sequence: TGCGCCAGCAGCTCACAGGTGAACACTGAAGCTTTCTTT. It encodes CASSSQVNTEAFF.

The V gene is TRBV10-3, the J gene TRBJ1-5, with D possibly being TRBD1 (5 bases). With 5 bases removed from V and 8 bases from J, the gap between germline ends came to 16 bases. In germline, CDR1 is ENHRY, CDR2 SYGVKD. This CDR3 spans 14 amino acids. The CDR3 sequence is CAISSPPGEEPQHF. The CDR3 bases are TGTGCCATCAGTTCACCTCCGGGGGAGGAGCCCCAGCATTTT.

The chain employs TRBV4-2 and TRBJ2-1, with TRBD1 as a possible D gene (5 bases). Germline CDR1 LGHNA, CDR2 YNFKEQ. Trimming removed 1 base from V and 7 bases from J, with 8 bases in between. This CDR3 region has 13 residues. The CDR3 region has the DNA TGTGCCAGCAGCCAAGCAGGGTGGAATGAGCAGTTCTTC. Translated, it gives CASSQAGWNEQFF.

The chain is built from TRBV6-5 and TRBJ2-3; possibly TRBD1 for D (6 bases). The CDR3 is 13 amino acids. V gave up 2 bases and J gave up 3 bases, with 6 bases separating them. Germline V gene sequence: CDR1 MNHEY, CDR2 SVGAGI. As DNA, the CDR3 is TGTGCCAGCAGTTACAGGGGGACAGATACGCAGTATTTT. This encodes CASSYRGTDTQYF.

This clone was found a few times. The rearrangement links TRBV28 to TRBJ2-2, with 7 bases aligning to TRBD1. CDR1 is MDHEN, CDR2 SYDVKM, per germline. The CDR3 covers 15 residues. Trimming cost V 8 bases and J 1 base; bases outside gene matches: 7. The DNA for the CDR3 is TGTGCCAGCCTCCGGGGACAGAGGAACACCGGGGAGCTGTTTTTT. Protein: CASLRGQRNTGELFF.